The TCR beta chain described here comes from a study of cytomegalovirus exposure and HLA in healthy donors. Findings of the study overall: TCR beta chain V- and J-gene trimming was linked, in a later analysis, to a missense variant in DCLRE1C. It has been reported that TCR beta sequences accurately predicted the HLA-A and HLA-B alleles of most subjects. The productive fraction for most TCR beta V segments was about 87% or about 30% in an earlier analysis. Associated with cytomegalovirus, according to the listing, were 170 or so TCR beta chains.

Comments on this clone: The antigen remains undetermined.

The study ran its PCR with 60 Vbeta and 13 Jbeta primers. The table came from immunoSEQ multiplex PCR; TCRdb's copy has only in-frame clones and leaves some out. The sample includes about 170,000 clones, about 80% seen only once; the top ten take over 0.95%. This CDR3 has 11 residues. Trimming removed 5 bases at V and 4 bases at J, with 8 bases between. Germline V gene data show CDR1 as GTSNPN and CDR2 as SVGIG (reference sequence). Sequenced: PBMCs. The V gene is TRBV30, the J gene TRBJ1-1; a weak D match, TRBD1 (5 bases). This TCR derives from a woman aged 50 to 65 in good health and CMV-seropositive. The CDR3 DNA follows: TGTGCCTGGTCCCAGGGCACTGAAGCTTTCTTT. Protein sequence: CAWSQGTEAFF.